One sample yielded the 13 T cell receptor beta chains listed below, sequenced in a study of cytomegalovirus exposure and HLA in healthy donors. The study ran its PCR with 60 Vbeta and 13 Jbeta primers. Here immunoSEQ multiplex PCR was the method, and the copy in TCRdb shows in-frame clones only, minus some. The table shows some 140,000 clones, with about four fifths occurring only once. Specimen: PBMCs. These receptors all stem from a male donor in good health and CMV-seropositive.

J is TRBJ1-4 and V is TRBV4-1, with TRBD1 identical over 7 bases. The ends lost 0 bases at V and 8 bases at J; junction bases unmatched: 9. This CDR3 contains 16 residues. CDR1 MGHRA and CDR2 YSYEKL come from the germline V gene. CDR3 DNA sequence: TGCGCCAGCAGCCAAGATTTAGGGGGCGTAGTAGAAAAACTGTTTTTT. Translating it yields CASSQDLGGVVEKLFF.

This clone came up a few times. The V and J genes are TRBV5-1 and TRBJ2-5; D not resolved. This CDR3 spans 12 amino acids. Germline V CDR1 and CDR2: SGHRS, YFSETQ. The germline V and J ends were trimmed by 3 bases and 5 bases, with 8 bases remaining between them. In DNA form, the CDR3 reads TGCGCCAGCAGCTCTGGTCGGGAGACCCAGTACTTC. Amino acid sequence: CASSSGRETQYF. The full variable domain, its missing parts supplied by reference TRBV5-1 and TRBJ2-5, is KAGVTQTPRYLIKTRGQQVTLSCSPISGHRSVSWYQQTPGQGLQFLFEYFSETQRNKGNFPGRFSGRQFSNSRSEMNVSTLELGDSALYLCASSSGRETQYFGPGTRLLVL.

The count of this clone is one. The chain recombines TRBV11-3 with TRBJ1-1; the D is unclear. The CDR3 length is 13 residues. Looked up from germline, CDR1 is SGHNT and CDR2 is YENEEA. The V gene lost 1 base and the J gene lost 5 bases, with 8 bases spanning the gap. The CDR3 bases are TGTGCCAGCAGCTTAGTCCCGGGAACTGAAGCTTTCTTT. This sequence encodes CASSLVPGTEAFF.

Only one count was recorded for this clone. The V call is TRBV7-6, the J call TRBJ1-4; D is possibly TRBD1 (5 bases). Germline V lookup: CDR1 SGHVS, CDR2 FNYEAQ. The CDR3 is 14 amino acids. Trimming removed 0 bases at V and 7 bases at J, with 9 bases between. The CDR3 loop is CASSLAGEGEKLFF. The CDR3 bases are TGTGCCAGCAGCTTAGCAGGGGAGGGTGAAAAACTGTTTTTT.

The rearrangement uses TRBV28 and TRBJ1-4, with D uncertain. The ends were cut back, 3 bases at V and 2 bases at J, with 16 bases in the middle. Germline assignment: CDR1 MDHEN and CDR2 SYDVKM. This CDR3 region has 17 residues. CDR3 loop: CASSFGREGATNEKLFF. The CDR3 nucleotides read TGTGCCAGCAGTTTTGGGAGGGAGGGTGCGACTAATGAAAAACTGTTTTTT.

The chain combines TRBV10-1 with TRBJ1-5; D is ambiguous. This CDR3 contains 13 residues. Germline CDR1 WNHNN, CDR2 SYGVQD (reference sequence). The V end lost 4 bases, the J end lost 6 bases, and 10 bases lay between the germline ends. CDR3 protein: CASSVAKLQPQHF. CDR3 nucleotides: TGCGCCAGCAGTGTAGCTAAGCTTCAGCCCCAGCATTTT.

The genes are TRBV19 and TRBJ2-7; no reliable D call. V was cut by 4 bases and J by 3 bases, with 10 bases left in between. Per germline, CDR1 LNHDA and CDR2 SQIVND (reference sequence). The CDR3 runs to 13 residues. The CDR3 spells CASSKGGYYEQYF. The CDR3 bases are TGTGCCAGTAGTAAAGGCGGATACTACGAGCAGTACTTC.

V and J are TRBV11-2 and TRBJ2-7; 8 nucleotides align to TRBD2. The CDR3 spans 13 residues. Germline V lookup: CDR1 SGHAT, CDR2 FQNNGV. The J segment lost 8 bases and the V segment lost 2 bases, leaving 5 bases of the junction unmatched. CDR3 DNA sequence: TGTGCCAGCAGCTTACCCGGGGGGGCACAGCAGTACTTC. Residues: CASSLPGGAQQYF.

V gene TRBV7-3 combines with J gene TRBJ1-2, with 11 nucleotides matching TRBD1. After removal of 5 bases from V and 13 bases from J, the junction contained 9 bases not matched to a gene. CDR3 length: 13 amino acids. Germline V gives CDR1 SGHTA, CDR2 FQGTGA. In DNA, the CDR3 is TGTGCCAGCAGCCCCGGACAGGGGGCGCCTTTCACCTTC. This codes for CASSPGQGAPFTF.

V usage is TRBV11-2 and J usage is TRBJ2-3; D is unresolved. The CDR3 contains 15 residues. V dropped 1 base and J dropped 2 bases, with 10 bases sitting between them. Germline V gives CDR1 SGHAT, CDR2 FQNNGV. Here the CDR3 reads CASSLGSTATDTQYF. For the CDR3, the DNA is TGTGCCAGCAGCTTAGGGAGCACCGCCACAGATACGCAGTATTTT.

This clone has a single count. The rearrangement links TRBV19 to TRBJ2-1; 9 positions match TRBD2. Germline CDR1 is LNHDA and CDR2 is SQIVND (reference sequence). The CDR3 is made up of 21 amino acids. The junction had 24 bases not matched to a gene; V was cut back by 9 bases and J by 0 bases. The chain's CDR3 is CARINSNSGGTYLSSYNEQFF. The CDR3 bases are TGTGCCAGGATCAACTCTAATAGCGGGGGCACCTACTTGAGCTCCTACAATGAGCAGTTCTTC.

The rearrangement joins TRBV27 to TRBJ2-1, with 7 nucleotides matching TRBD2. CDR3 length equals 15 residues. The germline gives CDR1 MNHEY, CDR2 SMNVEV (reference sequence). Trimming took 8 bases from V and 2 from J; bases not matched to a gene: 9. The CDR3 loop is CASGPAGVPYNEQFF. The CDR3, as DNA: TGTGCCAGCGGACCTGCGGGGGTCCCCTACAATGAGCAGTTCTTC.

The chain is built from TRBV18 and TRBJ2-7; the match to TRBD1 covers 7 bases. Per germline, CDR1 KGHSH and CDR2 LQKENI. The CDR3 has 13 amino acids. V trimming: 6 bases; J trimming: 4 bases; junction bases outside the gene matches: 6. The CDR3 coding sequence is TGTGCCAGCTCCCAAGCGACAGGGTACGAGCAGTACTTC. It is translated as CASSQATGYEQYF.